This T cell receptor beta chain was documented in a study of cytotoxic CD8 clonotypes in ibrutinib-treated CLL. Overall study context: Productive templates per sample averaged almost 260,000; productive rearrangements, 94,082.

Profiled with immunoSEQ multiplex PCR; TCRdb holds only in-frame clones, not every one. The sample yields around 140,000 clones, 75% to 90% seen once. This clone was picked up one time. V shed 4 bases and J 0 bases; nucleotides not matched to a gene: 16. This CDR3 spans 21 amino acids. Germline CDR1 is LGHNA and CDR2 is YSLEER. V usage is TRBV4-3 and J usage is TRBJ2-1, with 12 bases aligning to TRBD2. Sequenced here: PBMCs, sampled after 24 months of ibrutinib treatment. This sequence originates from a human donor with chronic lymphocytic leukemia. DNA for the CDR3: TGCGCCAGCAGCCGTCTGACTAGCGGGGGTCTCGTCGGAAGCTCCTACAATGAGCAGTTCTTC. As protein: CASSRLTSGGLVGSSYNEQFF.